These 18 T cell receptor beta chains were sequenced from one sample in a study of long-term antiretroviral therapy in people with HIV. Sequencing used immunoSEQ v3.0 at survey level. Generated by immunoSEQ multiplex PCR, the TCRdb table keeps only in-frame clones and is missing some. The sample includes 25,000 to 35,000 clones, roughly 94% seen only once; the top ten take about 3.1%. The sample here was unsorted PBMCs, taken 5.3 years after starting antiretroviral therapy. The receptors derive from a man aged 45-65 years with HIV.

There are a few counts of this clone. V and J are TRBV15 and TRBJ1-1; D is uncertain. CDR3 size: 18 residues. Germline CDR1 LNHNV, CDR2 YYDKDF (reference sequence). The V end was cut by 5 bases, the J end by 0 bases, with 22 bases between. The CDR3 DNA reads as TGTGCCACCAGCTATGGGGTAGCGGCCACCGGAGTGAACACTGAAGCTTTCTTT. This encodes CATSYGVAATGVNTEAFF.

V gene TRBV27 combines with J gene TRBJ2-7; D call uncertain. The V gene lost 6 bases and the J gene lost 0 bases, with 6 bases spanning the gap. This CDR3 is built from 12 residues. CDR1 and CDR2 from the germline V gene are MNHEY and SMNVEV (reference sequence). The CDR3 DNA reads as TGTGCCAGCAGCCTCAGCTCCTACGAGCAGTACTTC. Its protein is CASSLSSYEQYF.

The rearrangement joins TRBV6-1 to TRBJ2-2; maybe TRBD2 (6 bases). V gave up 6 bases and J gave up 6 bases, with 14 bases separating them. The CDR3 totals 14 residues. Germline values: CDR1 MNHNS, CDR2 SASEGT. The CDR3 protein is CASRTSYSPGELFF. The CDR3 nucleotides are TGTGCCAGCAGGACTAGTTATAGCCCCGGGGAGCTGTTTTTT.

The chain couples TRBV27 to TRBJ2-1; a weak D match, TRBD2 (6 bases). Germline V CDR1 and CDR2: MNHEY, SMNVEV (reference sequence). V lost 7 bases and J lost 4, with 17 bases in between. The CDR3 runs 15 residues. The CDR3 DNA is TGTGCCAGCACCTTAAGCGGGCACGGGTACAATGAGCAGTTCTTC. It yields the protein CASTLSGHGYNEQFF.

This clone was detected once. The gene calls are TRBV29-1 and TRBJ2-1; no clear D gene. This CDR3 is 11 amino acids long. Germline V gives CDR1 SQVTM, CDR2 ANQGSEA. The CDR3 reads CSFSLRDEQFF. In DNA, the CDR3 is TGCAGTTTTTCCTTGAGAGATGAGCAGTTCTTC.

The rearrangement joins TRBV5-8 to TRBJ1-2; no definite D call. Trimming stripped 4 bases from V and 2 bases from J, with 6 bases between. Germline CDR1 is SGHTS and CDR2 is YDEGEE. The CDR3 is 12 residues long. CDR3 bases: TGTGCCAGCAGCGCCCAAAACTATGGCTACACCTTC. It specifies CASSAQNYGYTF.

The rearrangement joins TRBV5-5 to TRBJ2-1; D is unresolved. The CDR3 length is 15 residues. With 4 bases removed from V and 2 bases from J, the gap between germline ends came to 13 bases. CDR1 SGHKS and CDR2 YYEKEE come from the germline V gene (reference sequence). CDR3 nucleotide sequence: TGTGCCAGCAGCCCCACCTCGGGCACCTACAATGAGCAGTTCTTC. It translates to CASSPTSGTYNEQFF.

The chain combines TRBV7-2 with TRBJ1-6, with D perhaps TRBD1 (6 bases). In germline, CDR1 is SGHTA, CDR2 FQGNSA. V lost 3 bases, J lost 4 bases, and 13 bases lay in between. This CDR3 spans 16 amino acids. The CDR3 protein is CASSLVPGHYNSPLHF. In DNA form, the CDR3 reads TGTGCCAGCAGCTTGGTACCGGGACATTATAATTCACCCCTCCACTTT. The full variable domain, completed using reference TRBV7-2 and TRBJ1-6, is GAGVSQSPSNKVTEKGKDVELRCDPISGHTALYWYRQSLGQGLEFLIYFQGNSAPDKSGLPSDRFSAERTGGSVSTLTIQRTQQEDSAVYLCASSLVPGHYNSPLHFGNGTRLTVT.

The gene calls are TRBV5-4 and TRBJ2-7; 7 nucleotides line up with TRBD1. Germline V lookup: CDR1 SGHNT, CDR2 YYREEE (reference sequence). The CDR3 has 14 amino acids. The V gene end was trimmed by 4 bases and the J gene end by 5 bases; junction bases not matched to a gene: 9. CDR3 amino acids: CASSPRQGGNEQYF. CDR3 in DNA: TGTGCCAGCAGCCCGCGACAGGGTGGCAACGAGCAGTACTTC.

The chain is built from TRBV5-1 and TRBJ1-1, with 10 bases identical to TRBD1. The CDR3 has 14 residues. Germline V lookup: CDR1 SGHRS, CDR2 YFSETQ. V lost 0 bases, J lost 5 bases, and 1 base stayed unmatched. DNA of the CDR3: TGCGCCAGCAGCTTGGGGACAGGGGGGACTGAAGCTTTCTTT. This encodes CASSLGTGGTEAFF.

This chain uses TRBV11-3 with TRBJ2-2, with a tentative D call TRBD1 (6 bases). Trimming removed 5 bases from V and 6 bases from J, with 16 bases in between. Germline CDR1 reads SGHNT; CDR2 reads YENEEA. The CDR3 spans 15 residues. The CDR3 loop reads CASSPTRGSAGELFF. CDR3 coding DNA: TGTGCCAGCAGCCCCACAAGGGGGAGCGCCGGGGAGCTGTTTTTT.

This chain uses TRBV9 with TRBJ2-3; weak D call: TRBD1 (6 bases). V shed 0 bases and J shed 0 bases, with 14 bases lying between them. The V gene's germline CDR1 is SGDLS and CDR2 YYNGEE. This CDR3 has 17 residues. The CDR3 reads CASSVGPLRGSTDTQYF. CDR3 DNA sequence: TGTGCCAGCAGCGTAGGCCCTCTTAGGGGGAGCACAGATACGCAGTATTTT.

This rearrangement joins TRBV10-2 to TRBJ1-2; D remains unclear. The V gene's germline CDR1 is WSHSY and CDR2 SAAADI. The V gene lost 7 bases and the J gene lost 6 bases, with 15 bases spanning the gap. The CDR3 runs 13 residues. This CDR3 reads CASTPEAANGYTF. CDR3 nucleotide sequence: TGCGCCAGCACCCCCGAGGCAGCCAATGGCTACACCTTC.

The chain recombines TRBV14 with TRBJ2-7; 11 bases match TRBD1. The trim removed 5 bases at V and 0 bases at J, leaving 3 bases unmatched. Germline CDR1 and CDR2: SGHDN and FVKESK. This CDR3 is 15 amino acids long. CDR3 coding DNA: TGTGCCAGCAGCGGTGGGACAGGGGGCTCCTACGAGCAGTACTTC. Its translation is CASSGGTGGSYEQYF.

The rearrangement links TRBV19 to TRBJ2-3, with 10 bases identical to TRBD1. The CDR3 length is 16 residues. The V and J ends lost 8 bases and 6 bases, in that order; junction bases with no gene match: 14. Germline V gene lookup returns CDR1 LNHDA and CDR2 SQIVND (reference sequence). CDR3 sequence reads: CASSNPRDRGGDTQYF. In nucleotides, the CDR3 is TGTGCCAGTTCTAATCCCCGGGACAGGGGAGGGGATACGCAGTATTTT.

The gene calls are TRBV7-2 and TRBJ1-2; D remains ambiguous. The V and J ends lost 5 bases and 7 bases respectively, with 11 bases between them. In germline, CDR1 is SGHTA, CDR2 FQGNSA. The length of the CDR3 is 12 residues. The CDR3 nucleotides are TGTGCCAGCAGCCTGTCGCAGACTGGCTACACCTTC. Its protein is CASSLSQTGYTF.

This chain uses TRBV9 with TRBJ1-2; D is perhaps TRBD1 (5 bases). CDR3 length equals 14 residues. Per germline, CDR1 SGDLS and CDR2 YYNGEE. V lost 0 bases and J lost 2, with 8 bases in between. In nucleotides, the CDR3 is TGTGCCAGCAGCGTAGGCGACAGAAACTATGGCTACACCTTC. It codes for CASSVGDRNYGYTF.

The chain is built from TRBV7-2 and TRBJ2-5, with 8 bases fitting TRBD2. This CDR3 has 16 amino acids. Trimming at V came to 4 bases and at J to 0 bases, leaving 7 bases not matched to a gene. Per germline, CDR1 SGHTA and CDR2 FQGNSA. CDR3 sequence (DNA): TGTGCCAGCAGCTCTCGTAGCGGGGCGTACCAAGAGACCCAGTACTTC. It translates to CASSSRSGAYQETQYF.